What follows are 27 T cell receptor beta chains derived from one specimen sequenced in a study of blood T cell repertoires in COVID-19. TCRdb's copy holds only in-frame clones and misses some; the assay was immunoSEQ multiplex PCR. The top ten hold roughly 6% of the sample, which has approximately 210,000 clones, about 88% seen once. The sequenced material came from peripheral blood. The receptors were gathered from a woman aged 40-49 years who had recovered from COVID-19.

This chain joins TRBV20-1 and TRBJ1-1; D unresolved. Looked up from germline, CDR1 is DFQATT and CDR2 is SNEGSKA (reference sequence). This CDR3 has 14 residues. Trimming pared 3 bases from V and 0 bases from J, leaving 11 bases between. The CDR3 reads CSASQSFMNTEAFF. The CDR3 DNA sequence: TGCAGTGCTAGTCAAAGCTTTATGAACACTGAAGCTTTCTTT.

The chain couples TRBV3-1 (or the pseudogene TRBV3-2) to TRBJ2-7; TRBD2 is a possible D gene (6 bases). Germline CDR1 LGHDT, CDR2 YNNKEL (reference sequence). Trimming pared 5 bases from V and 1 base from J, leaving 15 bases between. CDR3 length equals 15 residues. CDR3 DNA: TGTGCCAGCAGCGGGTCCGGGAGCCGATCCTACGAGCAGTACTTC. Translation gives CASSGSGSRSYEQYF.

The genes are TRBV6-2 or TRBV6-3 and TRBJ2-1, with D tentatively TRBD2 (6 bases). The germline V and J ends were trimmed by 4 bases and 6 bases, with 10 bases remaining between them. CDR3 length: 13 residues. Per germline, CDR1 MNHEY and CDR2 SVGEGT. The CDR3 protein is CASSLLAINEQFF. The CDR3 coding sequence is TGTGCCAGCAGTTTGCTAGCGATCAATGAGCAGTTCTTC.

The chain links TRBV11-2 to TRBJ1-1; 7 bases match TRBD1. The germline V gene has CDR1 SGHAT and CDR2 FQNNGV. The trim removed 5 bases at V and 6 bases at J, leaving 9 bases unmatched. The CDR3 is 14 amino acids. CDR3 amino acids: CASSTRQGTAEAFF. In DNA, the CDR3 is TGTGCCAGCAGCACCCGACAGGGAACTGCTGAAGCTTTCTTT.

The chain combines TRBV6-1 with TRBJ2-2, with 7 bases fitting TRBD2. The V gene end was trimmed by 0 bases and the J gene end by 3 bases; junction bases not matched to a gene: 4. CDR1 is MNHNS, CDR2 SASEGT, per germline. The CDR3 is 16 amino acids. The CDR3 here is CASSEALAGDTGELFF. The CDR3 DNA reads TGTGCCAGCAGTGAAGCTCTGGCGGGAGACACCGGGGAGCTGTTTTTT.

The chain carries TRBV7-3 and TRBJ2-1; 10 positions agree with TRBD1. The CDR3 runs to 15 residues. Trimming removed 5 bases from V and 8 bases from J; junction bases left unmatched: 9. CDR1 is SGHTA, CDR2 FQGTGA, per germline. CDR3 bases: TGTGCCAGCAGCAGAACGGGGACAGGGGCCGATGAGCAGTTCTTC. It yields the protein CASSRTGTGADEQFF. Full variable domain (remainder filled in from reference TRBV7-3 and TRBJ2-1): GAGVSQTPSNKVTEKGKYVELRCDPISGHTALYWYRQSLGQGPEFLIYFQGTGAADDSGLPNDRFFAVRPEGSVSTLKIQRTERGDSAVYLCASSRTGTGADEQFFGPGTRLTVL.

The chain is built from TRBV7-9 and TRBJ2-1, with D uncertain. Trimming shortened V by 2 bases and J by 2 bases, and 13 bases separated the two germline ends. Per germline, CDR1 SEHNR and CDR2 FQNEAQ (reference sequence). The CDR3 length is 16 residues. The CDR3 loop is CASSLIGLDAYNEQFF. CDR3 in DNA: TGTGCCAGCAGCTTAATTGGCCTAGACGCCTACAATGAGCAGTTCTTC.

The chain links TRBV30 to TRBJ2-2, with 10 bases aligning to TRBD2. In germline, CDR1 is GTSNPN, CDR2 SVGIG (reference sequence). The CDR3 spans 15 residues. Trimming cost V 5 bases and J 6 bases; bases outside gene matches: 9. This CDR3 is CAWSTGTSDAGELFF. The CDR3 DNA follows: TGTGCCTGGTCAACCGGGACTAGCGATGCCGGGGAGCTGTTTTTT.

The chain recombines TRBV2 with TRBJ2-5; 8 bases align to TRBD1. This CDR3 is built from 16 residues. Germline V CDR1 and CDR2: SNHLY, FYNNEI. V shed 7 bases and J 2 bases; nucleotides not matched to a gene: 12. For the CDR3, the DNA is TGTGCCAGCATCCCTCTCAGGGGGCGACTTCAAGAGACCCAGTACTTC. It is translated as CASIPLRGRLQETQYF.

This clone was observed a single time. CDR3 sequence (DNA): TGTGCCAGTGCGACCGTGACTCTCTCCTACAATGAGCAGTTCTTC. It translates to CASATVTLSYNEQFF. The J gene is TRBJ2-1, the V gene TRBV19; D is undetermined. Germline-derived CDR1 and CDR2 are LNHDA and SQIVND (reference sequence). CDR3 length: 15 amino acids. Trimming pared 8 bases from V and 0 bases from J, leaving 14 bases between.

This clone has just a few counts. The CDR3 nucleotides are TGTGCCAGCAGCTTAGCTGGGACACGAGGCTTCTTC. The encoded protein is CASSLAGTRGFF. The gene calls are TRBV11-2 and TRBJ2-1; D possibly corresponds to TRBD1 (6 bases). This CDR3 has 12 residues. Germline CDR1 is SGHAT and CDR2 is FQNNGV. Trimming removed 1 base from V and 16 bases from J, with 14 bases in between.

In its sample, this clone was seen once. This sequence joins TRBV28 and TRBJ2-3, with D unresolved. The CDR3 totals 15 residues. Germline CDR1 and CDR2: MDHEN and SYDVKM. Deletions cut 4 bases from V and 1 base from J, with 12 bases between. DNA for the CDR3: TGTGCCAGCAGTTCTAGTGGCCCCCGCACAGATACGCAGTATTTT. Its translation is CASSSSGPRTDTQYF.

J is TRBJ2-5 and V is TRBV30; D is perhaps TRBD2 (6 bases). This CDR3 is 13 amino acids long. The germline gives CDR1 GTSNPN, CDR2 SVGIG (reference sequence). Trimming took 4 bases from V and 5 from J, leaving 14 bases between them. The CDR3 region is CAWTPGVRETQYF. The CDR3 region has the DNA TGTGCCTGGACTCCGGGAGTGAGGGAGACCCAGTACTTC.

The chain has TRBV27 and TRBJ1-6; possible D gene TRBD1, 5 bases. Germline V gene lookup returns CDR1 MNHEY and CDR2 SMNVEV (reference sequence). The CDR3 runs 16 residues. V was trimmed by 6 bases and J by 2 bases, leaving 14 bases between them. CDR3 in amino acids: CASRPPGGAYNSPLHF. In DNA form, the CDR3 reads TGTGCCAGCAGGCCCCCCGGAGGGGCCTATAATTCACCCCTCCACTTT.

The V gene is TRBV7-9, the J gene TRBJ1-4; D not resolved. The CDR3 runs to 17 residues. Germline lookup yields CDR1 SEHNR and CDR2 FQNEAQ (reference sequence). V dropped 0 bases and J dropped 0 bases, with 11 bases sitting between them. The CDR3 loop reads CASSLAPGIATNEKLFF. The CDR3 DNA is TGTGCCAGCAGCTTAGCACCGGGGATCGCAACTAATGAAAAACTGTTTTTT.

This chain connects TRBV7-8 to TRBJ2-7; D remains ambiguous. CDR1 is SGHVS, CDR2 FQNEAQ, per germline. V dropped 0 bases and J dropped 3 bases, with 21 bases sitting between them. CDR3 length: 18 amino acids. The CDR3 DNA follows: TGTGCCAGCAGCTTAGCCCGTATGGCAAAGGCGGCTTACTACGAGCAGTACTTC. Translating it yields CASSLARMAKAAYYEQYF.

The chain joins TRBV6-5 to TRBJ1-2, with a weak D call TRBD1 (5 bases). Germline CDR1 MNHEY, CDR2 SVGAGI. V was shortened by 5 bases and J by 0 bases, with 13 bases between the two germline ends. The CDR3 is 15 residues long. In nucleotides, the CDR3 is TGTGCCAGCAGTACAGGATCCCGAGCTAACTATGGCTACACCTTC. Translated, it gives CASSTGSRANYGYTF.

This clone appeared a single time. V gene TRBV5-6 combines with J gene TRBJ2-7; no clear D gene. Germline values: CDR1 SGHDT, CDR2 YYEEEE. V lost 4 bases and J 5 bases, leaving 10 bases between the germline ends. CDR3 size: 12 residues. The CDR3 nucleotides are TGTGCCAGCAGCCCCCTGAGCAACGAGCAGTACTTC. Translated: CASSPLSNEQYF. Variable domain in full (rest from reference TRBV5-6 and TRBJ2-7): DAGVTQSPTHLIKTRGQQVTLRCSPKSGHDTVSWYQQALGQGPQFIFQYYEEEERQRGNFPDRFSGHQFPNYSSELNVNALLLGDSALYLCASSPLSNEQYFGPGTRLTVT.

CDR3 protein: CASSPLLMTSGHTGELFF. For the CDR3, the DNA is TGTGCCAGCTCACCACTGCTTATGACTAGCGGACACACCGGGGAGCTGTTTTTT. The rearrangement joins TRBV18 to TRBJ2-2; 9 nucleotides match TRBD2. The CDR3 has 18 amino acids. The V gene's germline CDR1 is KGHSH and CDR2 LQKENI. V gave up 1 base and J gave up 3 bases; unmatched junction bases: 9.

V usage is TRBV6-5 and J usage is TRBJ1-2, with D perhaps TRBD1 (6 bases). This CDR3 spans 13 amino acids. Germline V gene data show CDR1 as MNHEY and CDR2 as SVGAGI. V was pared by 8 bases and J by 8 bases, with 18 bases between. The CDR3 nucleotides are TGTGCCAGCGGTCCTACAGGGATTGAGGGCTACACCTTC. Amino acid sequence: CASGPTGIEGYTF.

This clone was picked up one time. The V gene is TRBV29-1, the J gene TRBJ2-1; 7 nucleotides line up with TRBD2. The germline gives CDR1 SQVTM, CDR2 ANQGSEA. This CDR3 is 14 amino acids long. Trimming cost V 6 bases and J 6 bases; bases outside gene matches: 11. The CDR3 coding sequence is TGCAGCGTCCACGGACTAGTCTTGGGCAATGAGCAGTTCTTC. This sequence encodes CSVHGLVLGNEQFF.

The genes are TRBV5-1 and TRBJ2-2, with D unresolved. This CDR3 is built from 15 residues. Germline V gene lookup returns CDR1 SGHRS and CDR2 YFSETQ. The V end was cut by 3 bases, the J end by 0 bases, with 9 bases between. DNA for the CDR3: TGCGCCAGCAGCTCTACGCTCGCGAACACCGGGGAGCTGTTTTTT. Encoded protein: CASSSTLANTGELFF.

V is TRBV2 and J is TRBJ2-7; tentatively, D is TRBD2 (5 bases). V lost 7 bases and J lost 0, with 16 bases in between. This CDR3 has 15 residues. Per the germline V gene, CDR1 is SNHLY and CDR2 is FYNNEI. Here the CDR3 DNA reads TGTGCCAGCAAGTTGGAGCGGAAGAGCTCCTACGAGCAGTACTTC. It translates to CASKLERKSSYEQYF.

This chain connects TRBV5-5 to TRBJ1-4; 8 nucleotides agree with TRBD1. Looked up from germline, CDR1 is SGHKS and CDR2 is YYEKEE (reference sequence). Losses at the gene ends were 4 bases for V and 0 bases for J; bases not matched to a gene: 11. This CDR3 has 18 amino acids. CDR3 amino acids: CASSAQGAFPATNEKLFF. The CDR3 DNA sequence: TGTGCCAGCAGCGCCCAGGGGGCATTTCCCGCAACTAATGAAAAACTGTTTTTT.

The genes are TRBV11-3 and TRBJ2-1; tentative D call: TRBD1 (5 bases). The length of the CDR3 is 17 residues. Trimming left V 2 bases short and J 0 bases short, with 14 bases between. Germline CDR1 SGHNT, CDR2 YENEEA. Here the CDR3 DNA reads TGTGCCAGCAGCTTAACCCGTACAGGTCACTCCTACAATGAGCAGTTCTTC. This sequence encodes CASSLTRTGHSYNEQFF.

This clone was counted once. This CDR3 is also generated by other DNA sequences in the sample. The V call is TRBV3-1 (or the pseudogene TRBV3-2), the J call TRBJ2-1; 11 bases fit TRBD2. This CDR3 has 14 amino acids. J gave up 10 bases and V 4 bases, and 6 bases lay outside the gene matches. Germline lookup yields CDR1 LGHDT and CDR2 YNNKEL (reference sequence). CDR3 protein: CASSRLAGLGEQFF. CDR3 coding DNA: TGTGCCAGCAGCCGACTAGCGGGATTGGGGGAGCAGTTCTTC.

This chain connects TRBV28 to TRBJ1-6; no firm D call. The V and J ends lost 2 bases and 5 bases respectively, with 16 bases between them. This CDR3 has 17 residues. Germline assignment: CDR1 MDHEN and CDR2 SYDVKM. The CDR3 loop reads CASSLEYKAADNSPLHF. In DNA form, the CDR3 reads TGTGCCAGCAGTTTAGAGTATAAAGCGGCGGATAATTCACCCCTCCACTTT.